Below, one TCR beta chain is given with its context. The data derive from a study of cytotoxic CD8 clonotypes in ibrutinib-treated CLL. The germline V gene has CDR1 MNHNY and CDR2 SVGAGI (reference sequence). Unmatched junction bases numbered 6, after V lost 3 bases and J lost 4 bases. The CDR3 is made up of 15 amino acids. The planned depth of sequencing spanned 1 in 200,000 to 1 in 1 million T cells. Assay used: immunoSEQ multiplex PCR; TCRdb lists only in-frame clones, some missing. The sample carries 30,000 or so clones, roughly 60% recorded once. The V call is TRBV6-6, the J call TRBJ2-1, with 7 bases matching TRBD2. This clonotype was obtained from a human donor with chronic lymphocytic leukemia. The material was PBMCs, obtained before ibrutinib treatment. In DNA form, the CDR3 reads TGTGCCAGCAGTTATCCCCTAGCGGCATACAATGAGCAGTTCTTC. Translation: CASSYPLAAYNEQFF.